Following are 19 T cell receptor beta chains from one sample sequenced in a study of regulatory T cells in long-lasting Graves disease. Time point noted: persistent/refractory GD, antithyroid drugs over 5 years with positive TRAb. After RNA was extracted from PBMCs, the TCR library was made from it. Library construction for TCR beta used iRepertoire HTBI primers and Arm-PCR of CDR3 regions. TCRdb re-derived calls from the multiplex PCR reads in MiXCR, one entry per CDR3 protein. Of fewer than 550,000 distinct CDR3 sequences in the sample, 20% to 25% are singletons; the top ten hold roughly 6.9%. The material sequenced was peripheral blood mononuclear cells (PBMCs), taken when the disease was refractory, from a patient treated with antithyroid drugs. The receptors here all came from a female donor with Graves disease.

This clonotype was observed many times. The chain has TRBV28 and TRBJ2-7; D gene unclear. The CDR3 spans 13 residues. V lost 2 bases to trimming and J lost 3 bases, with 8 bases between them. The germline V gene encodes CDR1 MDHEN and CDR2 SYDVKM. CDR3 in DNA: TGTGCCAGCAGTTTAATAGGAAACTACGAGCAGTACTTC. Translation: CASSLIGNYEQYF.

The table lists this clonotype with many counts. V is TRBV7-4 and J is TRBJ2-5, with 13 bases aligning to TRBD2. The CDR3 length is 16 residues. Germline V gene sequence: CDR1 SGHVT, CDR2 SQSDAQ. CDR3 sequence reads: CSLRTSGRPRGETQYF. The CDR3 coding sequence is TGTTCGCTCCGGACTAGCGGGAGACCTAGGGGGGAGACCCAGTACTTC.

This clonotype was seen ten or more times. The chain carries TRBV12-3 or TRBV12-4 and TRBJ1-2, with D tentatively TRBD1 (6 bases). V was cut by 1 base and J by 6 bases, with 15 bases left in between. The CDR3 has 15 amino acids. The CDR3 bases are TGTGCCAGCAGTTTAGGGGGGGGCTTTGTGCATGGCTACACCTTC. This translates into CASSLGGGFVHGYTF.

This clonotype was counted between two and nine times. The chain combines TRBV6-1 with TRBJ1-1; perhaps TRBD1 as D (6 bases). The CDR3 consists of 15 residues. V lost 6 bases and J 1 base, leaving 15 bases between the germline ends. The V gene's germline CDR1 is MNHNS and CDR2 SASEGT. The CDR3 region has the DNA TGTGCCAGCAGAAAAATAGGGGGGACGAACACTGAAGCTTTCTTT. Translated: CASRKIGGTNTEAFF.

The sample holds many counts of this clonotype. The chain uses TRBV3-1 and TRBJ1-4; D possibly corresponds to TRBD1 (6 bases). Trimming stripped 3 bases from V and 5 bases from J, with 13 bases between. From germline, CDR1 is LGHDT and CDR2 YNNKEL (reference sequence). This CDR3 comprises 15 residues. Written as DNA, the CDR3 is TGTGCCAGCAGCCAGGTACAGGGCTGGAATGAAAAACTGTTTTTT. It is translated as CASSQVQGWNEKLFF.

The chain couples TRBV5-6 to TRBJ1-1, with TRBD1 matching 8 bases. The CDR3 runs to 16 residues. V shed 4 bases, J shed 1 base, and the junction held 9 bases outside the gene matches. Germline CDR1 is SGHDT and CDR2 is YYEEEE. The CDR3 DNA follows: TGTGCCAGCAGCGACGGGACAGGAGGATCGAACACTGAAGCTTTCTTT. Translation: CASSDGTGGSNTEAFF.

CDR3 in DNA: TGTGCCAGCAGCCAAAACCAGGGCGGAGATACGCAGTATTTT. The encoded protein is CASSQNQGGDTQYF. The gene calls are TRBV3-1 and TRBJ2-3; tentative D call: TRBD1 (5 bases). The CDR3 runs 14 residues. In germline, CDR1 is LGHDT, CDR2 YNNKEL (reference sequence). V was cut by 2 bases and J by 5 bases, with 11 bases left in between.

There are many counts of this clonotype. The rearrangement uses TRBV28 and TRBJ1-5, with no clear D. V was cut by 6 bases and J by 7 bases, with 19 bases left in between. The CDR3 is 15 residues long. CDR1 is MDHEN, CDR2 SYDVKM, per germline. CDR3 bases: TGTGCCAGCAGCCCCCCGAGGACTGGGGTGCAGCCCCAGCATTTT. This translates into CASSPPRTGVQPQHF.

The V call is TRBV5-1, the J call TRBJ1-6; 7 bases line up with TRBD1. The CDR3 consists of 14 residues. Trimming cost V 4 bases and J 8 bases; bases outside gene matches: 6. Germline V gene sequence: CDR1 SGHRS, CDR2 YFSETQ. The CDR3 loop reads CASSRGQSDSPLHF. DNA of the CDR3: TGCGCCAGCAGCAGGGGACAGTCGGATTCACCCCTCCACTTT.

This clonotype occurred a few times. The chain couples TRBV24-1 to TRBJ2-7; D possibly corresponds to TRBD1 (7 bases). V lost 4 bases, J lost 6 bases, and 12 bases lay in between. CDR1 KGHDR and CDR2 SFDVKD come from the germline V gene. The CDR3 runs to 13 residues. In nucleotides, the CDR3 is TGTGCCACCAGTGACCTCCAGGGGGGCGAGCAGTACTTC. Translated: CATSDLQGGEQYF.

Points on this clonotype: This clone may be a read error of a much larger clone one base away. This chain uses TRBV6-1 with TRBJ1-1, with 8 positions matching TRBD1. The CDR3 has 15 residues. Per the germline V gene, CDR1 is MNHNS and CDR2 is SASEGT. V lost 11 bases and J lost 0; bases outside the gene matches: 11. The CDR3 is CAGTGDRPMNTEAFF. CDR3 DNA: TGTGCCGGCACCGGGGACAGGCCTATGAACACTGAAGCTTTCTTT.

This clonotype was detected only a few times. The chain recombines TRBV5-8 with TRBJ1-2, with D perhaps TRBD1 (5 bases). Germline V gives CDR1 SGHTS, CDR2 YDEGEE. V gave up 0 bases and J gave up 7 bases, with 16 bases separating them. The CDR3 runs to 15 residues. The CDR3 bases are TGTGCCAGCAGCTTGGAGGGACGGGGCTCGGGTGGCTACACCTTC. This gives the protein CASSLEGRGSGGYTF.

This clonotype was seen ten or more times. This chain links TRBV27 with TRBJ2-5, with 7 bases identical to TRBD1. With 2 bases clipped from V and 3 bases from J, the junction kept 6 bases outside the gene matches. The CDR3 has 15 amino acids. CDR1 and CDR2 (germline): MNHEY, SMNVEV (reference sequence). The CDR3: CASSLGDSGKETQYF. DNA for the CDR3: TGTGCCAGCAGTTTAGGGGACAGTGGGAAAGAGACCCAGTACTTC.

This clonotype was observed many times. The chain recombines TRBV11-2 with TRBJ1-1; no reliable D call. Per germline, CDR1 SGHAT and CDR2 FQNNGV. Trimming removed 1 base from V and 1 base from J, with 7 bases in between. The CDR3 length is 14 residues. DNA for the CDR3: TGTGCCAGCAGCTTAGGGGCGGCGAACACTGAAGCTTTCTTT. The encoded protein is CASSLGAANTEAFF. Full variable domain (rest looked up from reference TRBV11-2 and TRBJ1-1): EAGVAQSPRYKIIEKRQSVAFWCNPISGHATLYWYQQILGQGPKLLIQFQNNGVVDDSQLPKDRFSAERLKGVDSTLKIQPAKLEDSAVYLCASSLGAANTEAFFGQGTRLTVV.

This clonotype was observed a single time. The chain uses TRBV7-6 and TRBJ1-3, with D possibly TRBD1 on 6 matching bases. Germline V lookup: CDR1 SGHVS, CDR2 FNYEAQ. The CDR3 runs to 18 residues. Trimming left V 3 bases short and J 3 bases short, with 21 bases between. In DNA, the CDR3 is TGTGCCAGCAGCTTTCCTACTCGGGGGGCAGGCGGTGGAAACACCATATATTTT. This sequence encodes CASSFPTRGAGGGNTIYF.

Ten or more counts support this clonotype. The V gene is TRBV28, the J gene TRBJ2-5; maybe TRBD1 (6 bases). Trimming pared 6 bases from V and 1 base from J, leaving 9 bases between. CDR1 and CDR2 (germline): MDHEN, SYDVKM. The CDR3 loop spans 13 amino acids. DNA for the CDR3: TGTGCCAGCAGCGGCAGGGGCCAAGAGACCCAGTACTTC. This codes for CASSGRGQETQYF.

This chain uses TRBV25-1 with TRBJ1-6; the match to TRBD1 covers 10 bases. The J segment lost 12 bases and the V segment lost 2 bases, leaving 7 bases of the junction unmatched. The CDR3 consists of 15 residues. Germline lookup yields CDR1 MGHDK and CDR2 SYGVNS. The CDR3 DNA is TGTGCCAGCAGTGAACCGGGACAGGGGTTGATACCCCTCCACTTT. Its translation is CASSEPGQGLIPLHF.

The chain joins TRBV29-1 to TRBJ2-3; 13 positions match TRBD2. V was clipped by 6 bases and J by 0 bases; unmatched bases: 9. The CDR3 length is 17 residues. Germline CDR1 is SQVTM and CDR2 is ANQGSEA. Here the CDR3 reads CSVDGTSGILSTDTQYF. The CDR3, as DNA: TGCAGCGTAGACGGGACTAGCGGGATTTTAAGCACAGATACGCAGTATTTT.

The table lists this clonotype with many counts. The rearrangement joins TRBV7-9 to TRBJ2-5; possible D gene TRBD2, 6 bases. V lost 1 base, J lost 10 bases, and 10 bases lay in between. The CDR3 consists of 12 residues. CDR1 is SEHNR and CDR2 is FQNEAQ in the germline V gene (reference sequence). As DNA, the CDR3 is TGTGCCAGCAGCTTAGAACTAGCATACCAGTACTTC. As protein: CASSLELAYQYF.